The 20 T cell receptor beta chains reported below all come from one sample, sequenced in a study of a mutant IDH1 vaccine in newly diagnosed glioma. No cognate antigen is known for these TCRs. Here immunoSEQ multiplex PCR was the method, and the copy in TCRdb shows in-frame clones only, minus some. This sample has over 35,000 clones, with approximately 84% found just once. As to time point: week 23, last vaccination. The study gave 300 ug of mutant IDH1 20-mer peptide per vaccine dose, with topical imiquimod. The source material was PBMCs, sampled from a glioma patient whose treatment included an IDH1 peptide vaccine. The source is a woman between 18 and 29 years old with glioma. Some clones in this sample may be carry-over from other donors' samples.

The chain joins TRBV19 to TRBJ1-2; D might be TRBD1 (6 bases). Germline CDR1 is LNHDA and CDR2 is SQIVND (reference sequence). V shed 3 bases and J shed 6 bases, with 17 bases lying between them. The CDR3 totals 15 residues. DNA for the CDR3: TGTGCCAGTAGTATCCCACGGGGGCAATTAAATGGCTACACCTTC. Its translation: CASSIPRGQLNGYTF.

This clone occurred once. V and J are TRBV30 and TRBJ2-7; D tentatively reads TRBD1 or TRBD2 (7 bases each). The V and J ends lost 2 bases and 0 bases respectively, with 11 bases between them. Per the germline V gene, CDR1 is GTSNPN and CDR2 is SVGIG (reference sequence). This CDR3 region has 14 residues. In DNA form, the CDR3 reads TGTGCCTGGAGTCGCAGGGGGGGCTCCTACGAGCAGTACTTC. It is translated as CAWSRRGGSYEQYF.

The chain is built from TRBV27 and TRBJ2-5, with D uncertain. With 6 bases removed from V and 4 bases from J, the gap between germline ends came to 9 bases. From germline, CDR1 is MNHEY and CDR2 SMNVEV (reference sequence). This CDR3 contains 12 residues. Here the CDR3 reads CASSWRGETQYF. CDR3 bases: TGTGCCAGCAGCTGGAGAGGAGAGACCCAGTACTTC.

The CDR3 DNA follows: TGTGCCAGCAGCGCACCCGCCGAAGGAGATACGCAGTATTTT. This translates into CASSAPAEGDTQYF. J is TRBJ2-3 and V is TRBV4-2; D not certain. CDR1 is LGHNA and CDR2 is YNFKEQ in the germline V gene. The CDR3 has 14 residues. Trimming shortened V by 5 bases and J by 5 bases, and 14 bases separated the two germline ends.

The rearrangement joins TRBV30 to TRBJ2-1; possibly TRBD1 for D (6 bases). V dropped 4 bases and J dropped 7 bases, with 17 bases sitting between them. The CDR3 is 14 residues long. From germline, CDR1 is GTSNPN and CDR2 SVGIG (reference sequence). CDR3 sequence (DNA): TGTGCCTGGATTGGGGGCTCTCATCCAAATGAGCAGTTCTTC. Translation: CAWIGGSHPNEQFF.

J is TRBJ1-4 and V is TRBV5-1; the D gene is possibly TRBD1 (5 bases). This CDR3 has 19 amino acids. The V gene lost 7 bases and the J gene lost 9 bases, with 34 bases spanning the gap. Per the germline V gene, CDR1 is SGHRS and CDR2 is YFSETQ. The CDR3: CASSRLPTAPGTDIKKLFF. CDR3 DNA sequence: TGCGCCAGCTCCCGGTTGCCCACGGCTCCGGGGACTGATATTAAAAAACTGTTTTTT.

CDR3 protein: CASSLGALNYEQYF. The DNA for the CDR3 is TGTGCCAGCAGCTTAGGTGCTCTAAACTACGAGCAGTACTTC. The chain employs TRBV11-2 and TRBJ2-7, with D hard to call. CDR3 length: 14 amino acids. V was cut by 1 base and J by 3 bases, with 10 bases left in between. From germline, CDR1 is SGHAT and CDR2 FQNNGV.

V gene TRBV7-9 combines with J gene TRBJ2-1, with D tentatively TRBD1 (5 bases). The CDR3 loop spans 13 amino acids. Germline loops: CDR1 SEHNR, CDR2 FQNEAQ (reference sequence). Deletions cut 3 bases from V and 5 bases from J, with 8 bases between. CDR3 bases: TGTGCCAGCAGCTTGGGGCCCGACAATGAGCAGTTCTTC. It specifies CASSLGPDNEQFF.

The chain employs TRBV6-5 and TRBJ1-1; no clear D. Deletions cut 2 bases from V and 4 bases from J, with 17 bases between. This CDR3 comprises 16 residues. CDR1 and CDR2 from the germline V gene are MNHEY and SVGAGI. CDR3 region: CASSYGVGGSGTEAFF. Written as DNA, the CDR3 is TGTGCCAGCAGTTACGGGGTCGGAGGTTCGGGCACTGAAGCTTTCTTT.

This chain joins TRBV28 and TRBJ1-2; tentative D call: TRBD1 (5 bases). The CDR3 is made up of 14 amino acids. Trimming removed 3 bases from V and 4 bases from J, with 12 bases in between. Germline V gene sequence: CDR1 MDHEN, CDR2 SYDVKM. The chain's CDR3 is CASSFGAGAYGYTF. The CDR3 bases are TGTGCCAGCAGTTTTGGGGCAGGAGCCTATGGCTACACCTTC.

CDR3 bases: TGTGCCAGCAGTGAGGACTGGAGCTCTGGAAACACCATATATTTT. As protein: CASSEDWSSGNTIYF. The chain is built from TRBV2 and TRBJ1-3; D gene uncertain. Trimming cost V 3 bases and J 0 bases, with 9 bases left between them. Germline-derived CDR1 and CDR2 are SNHLY and FYNNEI. The CDR3 sequence is 15 residues long. The whole variable domain, remainder taken from reference TRBV2 and TRBJ1-3, is EPEVTQTPSHQVTQMGQEVILRCVPISNHLYFYWYRQILGQKVEFLVSFYNNEISEKSEIFDDQFSVERPDGSNFTLKIRSTKLEDSAMYFCASSEDWSSGNTIYFGEGSWLTVV.

This chain uses TRBV5-8 with TRBJ1-2; D gene unclear. V lost 1 base to trimming and J lost 6 bases, with 10 bases between them. Germline V gene data show CDR1 as SGHTS and CDR2 as YDEGEE. CDR3 length equals 13 residues. The CDR3 spells CASSLPPADGYTF. Here the CDR3 DNA reads TGTGCCAGCAGCTTGCCGCCAGCGGATGGCTACACCTTC. Complete variable domain (other parts from reference TRBV5-8 and TRBJ1-2): EAGVTQSPTHLIKTRGQQATLRCSPISGHTSVYWYQQALGLGLQFLLWYDEGEERNRGNFPPRFSGRQFPNYSSELNVNALELEDSALYLCASSLPPADGYTFGSGTRLTVV.

V usage is TRBV5-1 and J usage is TRBJ2-1; 8 nucleotides align to TRBD2. Germline V gene data show CDR1 as SGHRS and CDR2 as YFSETQ. V was clipped by 6 bases and J by 2 bases; unmatched bases: 4. CDR3 length: 14 amino acids. Written as DNA, the CDR3 is TGCGCCAGCACCGGGAGGGGACCCTACAATGAGCAGTTCTTC. As protein: CASTGRGPYNEQFF.

The CDR3 sequence is CASEISARGNTEAFF. The DNA for the CDR3 is TGTGCCAGTGAAATTTCGGCCCGGGGTAACACTGAAGCTTTCTTT. This chain joins TRBV19 and TRBJ1-1; D gene unclear. The V end lost 8 bases, the J end lost 2 bases, and 18 bases lay between the germline ends. CDR3 size: 15 residues. Germline loops: CDR1 LNHDA, CDR2 SQIVND (reference sequence).

The V call is TRBV6-5, the J call TRBJ1-3; D gene unclear. This CDR3 region has 12 residues. V lost 8 bases, J lost 0 bases, and 5 bases lay in between. In germline, CDR1 is MNHEY, CDR2 SVGAGI. CDR3 in amino acids: CASGNSGNTIYF. DNA for the CDR3: TGTGCCAGCGGGAACTCTGGAAACACCATATATTTT.

This clone has more than one count but fewer than ten. The chain recombines TRBV7-2 with TRBJ2-1; TRBD1 agrees at 10 bases. Trimming cost V 8 bases and J 15 bases; bases outside gene matches: 10. Germline CDR1 and CDR2: SGHTA and FQGNSA. This CDR3 contains 12 residues. In DNA form, the CDR3 reads TGTGCCAGCTGCGAGGGGACAGGGGCTCCGTTCTTC. Translated, it gives CASCEGTGAPFF.

V usage is TRBV20-1 and J usage is TRBJ1-2, with 8 bases identical to TRBD1. Germline loops: CDR1 DFQATT, CDR2 SNEGSKA (reference sequence). With 3 bases clipped from V and 8 bases from J, the junction kept 2 bases outside the gene matches. The CDR3 consists of 11 residues. CDR3 amino acids: CSARDREGYTF. CDR3 nucleotides: TGCAGTGCTAGGGACAGGGAAGGCTACACCTTC.

The V and J genes are TRBV7-2 and TRBJ2-7; possible D gene TRBD1, 6 bases. The V and J ends lost 2 bases and 3 bases respectively, with 11 bases between them. This CDR3 has 14 residues. CDR1 and CDR2 from the germline V gene are SGHTA and FQGNSA. The CDR3 coding sequence is TGTGCCAGCAGCTTAAACAGGGTAGGCTACGAGCAGTACTTC. As protein: CASSLNRVGYEQYF.

The V and J genes are TRBV6-5 and TRBJ2-7; 7 bases line up with TRBD2. Germline V lookup: CDR1 MNHEY, CDR2 SVGAGI. J lost 2 bases, V lost 6 bases, and 7 bases had no gene match. The CDR3 spans 14 residues. The CDR3 is CASSYGEGPYEQYF. DNA of the CDR3: TGTGCCAGCAGCTACGGGGAGGGACCCTACGAGCAGTACTTC.

The rearrangement uses TRBV29-1 and TRBJ2-2; 7 nucleotides align to TRBD1. Looked up from germline, CDR1 is SQVTM and CDR2 is ANQGSEA. The CDR3 totals 15 residues. V lost 4 bases to trimming and J lost 0 bases; unmatched junction nucleotides: 5. CDR3 loop: CSVAGTASNTGELFF. DNA of the CDR3: TGCAGCGTTGCAGGGACAGCCTCGAACACCGGGGAGCTGTTTTTT.